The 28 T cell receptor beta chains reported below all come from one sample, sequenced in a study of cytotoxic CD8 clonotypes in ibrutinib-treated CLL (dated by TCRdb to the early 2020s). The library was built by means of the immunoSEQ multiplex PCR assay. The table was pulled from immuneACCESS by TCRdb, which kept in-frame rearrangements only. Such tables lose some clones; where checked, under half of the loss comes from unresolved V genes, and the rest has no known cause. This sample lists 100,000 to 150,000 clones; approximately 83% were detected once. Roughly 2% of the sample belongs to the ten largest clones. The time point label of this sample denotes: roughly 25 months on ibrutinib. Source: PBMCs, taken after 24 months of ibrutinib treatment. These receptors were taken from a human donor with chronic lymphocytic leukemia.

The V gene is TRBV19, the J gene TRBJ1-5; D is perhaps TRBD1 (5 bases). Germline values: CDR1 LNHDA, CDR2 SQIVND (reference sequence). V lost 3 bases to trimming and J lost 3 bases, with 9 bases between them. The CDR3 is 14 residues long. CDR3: CASSMRGDNQPQHF. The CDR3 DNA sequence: TGTGCCAGTAGTATGCGGGGGGACAATCAGCCCCAGCATTTT.

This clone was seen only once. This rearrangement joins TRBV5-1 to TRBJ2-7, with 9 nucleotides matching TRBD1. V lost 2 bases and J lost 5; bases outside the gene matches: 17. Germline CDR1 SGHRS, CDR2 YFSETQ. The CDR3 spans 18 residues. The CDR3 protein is CASSFLTGQGSLRDEQYF. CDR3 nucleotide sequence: TGCGCCAGCAGCTTCTTAACGGGACAGGGAAGTCTTCGGGACGAGCAGTACTTC.

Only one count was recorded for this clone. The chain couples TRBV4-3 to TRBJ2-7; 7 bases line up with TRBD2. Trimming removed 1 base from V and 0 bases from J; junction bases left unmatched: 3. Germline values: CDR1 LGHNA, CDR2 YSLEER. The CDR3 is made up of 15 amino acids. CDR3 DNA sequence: TGCGCCAGCAGCCAAGTCCGGGGGGACTCCTACGAGCAGTACTTC. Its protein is CASSQVRGDSYEQYF.

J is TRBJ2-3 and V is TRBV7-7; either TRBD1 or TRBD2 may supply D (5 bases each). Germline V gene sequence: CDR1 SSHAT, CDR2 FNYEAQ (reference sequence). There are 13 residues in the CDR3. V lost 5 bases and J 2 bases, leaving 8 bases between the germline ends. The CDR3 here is CASSRGDTDTQYF. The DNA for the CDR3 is TGTGCCAGCAGCAGAGGGGACACAGATACGCAGTATTTT.

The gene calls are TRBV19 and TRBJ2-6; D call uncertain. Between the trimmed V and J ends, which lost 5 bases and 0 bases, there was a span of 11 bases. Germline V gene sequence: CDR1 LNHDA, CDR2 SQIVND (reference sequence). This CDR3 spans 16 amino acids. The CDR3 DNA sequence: TGTGCCAGTAGTCAACGTTCCCTCTCTGGGGCCAACGTCCTGACTTTC. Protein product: CASSQRSLSGANVLTF. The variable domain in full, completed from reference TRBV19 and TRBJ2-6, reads DGGITQSPKYLFRKEGQNVTLSCEQNLNHDAMYWYRQDPGQGLRLIYYSQIVNDFQKGDIAEGYSVSREKKESFPLTVTSAQKNPTAFYLCASSQRSLSGANVLTFGAGSRLTVL.

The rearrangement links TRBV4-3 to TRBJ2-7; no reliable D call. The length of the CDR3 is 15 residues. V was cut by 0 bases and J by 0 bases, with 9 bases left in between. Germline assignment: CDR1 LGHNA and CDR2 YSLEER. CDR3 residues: CASSQDLTASYEQYF. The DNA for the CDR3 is TGCGCCAGCAGCCAAGATCTAACAGCCTCCTACGAGCAGTACTTC.

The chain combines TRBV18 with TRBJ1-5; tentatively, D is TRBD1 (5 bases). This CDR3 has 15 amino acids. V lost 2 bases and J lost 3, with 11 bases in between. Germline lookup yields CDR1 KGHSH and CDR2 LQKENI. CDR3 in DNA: TGTGCCAGCTCACCAAGGGGTTCAAACAATCAGCCCCAGCATTTT. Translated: CASSPRGSNNQPQHF.

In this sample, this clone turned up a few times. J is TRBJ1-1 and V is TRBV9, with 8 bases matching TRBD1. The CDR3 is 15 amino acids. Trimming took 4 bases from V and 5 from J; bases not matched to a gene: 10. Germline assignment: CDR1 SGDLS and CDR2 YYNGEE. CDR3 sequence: CASSITGGLRTEAFF. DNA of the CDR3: TGTGCCAGCAGCATCACAGGGGGACTGCGGACTGAAGCTTTCTTT.

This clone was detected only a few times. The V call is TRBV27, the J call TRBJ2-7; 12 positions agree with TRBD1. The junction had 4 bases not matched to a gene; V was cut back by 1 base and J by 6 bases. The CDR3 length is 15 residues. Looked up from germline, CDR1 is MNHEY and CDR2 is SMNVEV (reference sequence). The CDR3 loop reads CASSLWGQGASEQYF. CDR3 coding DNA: TGTGCCAGCAGTTTATGGGGACAGGGGGCAAGCGAGCAGTACTTC.

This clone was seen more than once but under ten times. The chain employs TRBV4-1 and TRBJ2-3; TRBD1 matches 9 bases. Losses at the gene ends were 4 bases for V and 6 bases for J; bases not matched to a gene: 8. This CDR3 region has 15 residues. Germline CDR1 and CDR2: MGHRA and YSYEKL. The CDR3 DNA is TGCGCCAGCAGCCTCCAGGGACAGGGCCGGGATACGCAGTATTTT. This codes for CASSLQGQGRDTQYF.

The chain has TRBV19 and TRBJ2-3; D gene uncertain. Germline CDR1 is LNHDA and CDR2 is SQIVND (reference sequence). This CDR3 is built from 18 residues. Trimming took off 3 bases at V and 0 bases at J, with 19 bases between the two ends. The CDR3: CASSIYVVWRTSTDTQYF. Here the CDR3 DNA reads TGTGCCAGTAGTATTTATGTGGTGTGGCGGACCAGCACAGATACGCAGTATTTT. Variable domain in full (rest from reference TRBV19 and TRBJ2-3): DGGITQSPKYLFRKEGQNVTLSCEQNLNHDAMYWYRQDPGQGLRLIYYSQIVNDFQKGDIAEGYSVSREKKESFPLTVTSAQKNPTAFYLCASSIYVVWRTSTDTQYFGPGTRLTVL.

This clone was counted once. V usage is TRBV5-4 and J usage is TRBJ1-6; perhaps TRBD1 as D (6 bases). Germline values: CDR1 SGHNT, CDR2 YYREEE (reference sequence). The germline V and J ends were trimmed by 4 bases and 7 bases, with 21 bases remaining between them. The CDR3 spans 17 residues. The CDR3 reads CASSEANRATKNSPLHF. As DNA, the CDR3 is TGTGCCAGCAGCGAGGCTAACAGGGCAACGAAAAATTCACCCCTCCACTTT.

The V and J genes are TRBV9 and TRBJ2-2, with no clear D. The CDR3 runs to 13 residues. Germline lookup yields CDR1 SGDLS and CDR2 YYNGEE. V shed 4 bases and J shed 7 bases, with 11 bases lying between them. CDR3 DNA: TGTGCCAGCAGCCAAGAATGGGGCGGGGAGCTGTTTTTT. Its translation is CASSQEWGGELFF.

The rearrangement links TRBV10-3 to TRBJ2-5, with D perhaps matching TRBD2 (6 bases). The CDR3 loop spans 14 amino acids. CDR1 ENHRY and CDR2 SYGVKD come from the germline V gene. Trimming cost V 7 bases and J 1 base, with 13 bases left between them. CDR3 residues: CAIMGGGLQETQYF. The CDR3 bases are TGTGCCATCATGGGTGGGGGACTCCAAGAGACCCAGTACTTC.

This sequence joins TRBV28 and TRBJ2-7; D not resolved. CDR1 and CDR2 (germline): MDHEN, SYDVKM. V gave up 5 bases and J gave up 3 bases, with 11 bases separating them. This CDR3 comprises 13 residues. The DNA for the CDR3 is TGTGCCAGCAGTGGGGTGGATTTCTACGAGCAGTACTTC. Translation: CASSGVDFYEQYF.

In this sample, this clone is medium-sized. The CDR3 region is CASAKRESSETQYF. CDR3 coding DNA: TGTGCCAGCGCGAAGAGAGAGTCTTCAGAGACCCAGTACTTC. V usage is TRBV7-3 and J usage is TRBJ2-5, with D uncertain. Germline V lookup: CDR1 SGHTA, CDR2 FQGTGA. There are 14 residues in the CDR3. Trimming left V 8 bases short and J 4 bases short, with 17 bases between.

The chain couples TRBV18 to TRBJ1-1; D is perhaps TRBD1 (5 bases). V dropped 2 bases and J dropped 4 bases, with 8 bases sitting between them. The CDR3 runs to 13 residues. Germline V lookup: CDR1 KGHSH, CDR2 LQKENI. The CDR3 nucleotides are TGTGCCAGCTCACCAGCAGGGCTCACTGAAGCTTTCTTT. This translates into CASSPAGLTEAFF.

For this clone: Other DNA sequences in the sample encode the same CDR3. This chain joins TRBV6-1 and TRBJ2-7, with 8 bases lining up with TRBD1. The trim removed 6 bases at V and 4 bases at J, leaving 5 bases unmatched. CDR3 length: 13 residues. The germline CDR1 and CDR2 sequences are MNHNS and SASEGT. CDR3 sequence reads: CASRDRATYEQYF. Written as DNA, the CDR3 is TGTGCCAGCAGGGACAGGGCCACTTACGAGCAGTACTTC.

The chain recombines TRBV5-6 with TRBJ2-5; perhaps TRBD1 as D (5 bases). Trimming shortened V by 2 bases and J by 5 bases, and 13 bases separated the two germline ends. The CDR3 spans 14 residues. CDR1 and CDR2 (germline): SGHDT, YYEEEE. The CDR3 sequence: CASSFWGRAETQYF. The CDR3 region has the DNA TGTGCCAGCAGCTTTTGGGGCAGGGCGGAGACCCAGTACTTC.

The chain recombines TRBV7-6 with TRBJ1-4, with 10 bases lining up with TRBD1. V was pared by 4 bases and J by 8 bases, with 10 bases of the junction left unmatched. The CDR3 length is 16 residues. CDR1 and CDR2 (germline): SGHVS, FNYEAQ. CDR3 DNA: TGTGCCAGCAGCTACAACCCGGGACAGGGGCAAGAAAAACTGTTTTTT. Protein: CASSYNPGQGQEKLFF.

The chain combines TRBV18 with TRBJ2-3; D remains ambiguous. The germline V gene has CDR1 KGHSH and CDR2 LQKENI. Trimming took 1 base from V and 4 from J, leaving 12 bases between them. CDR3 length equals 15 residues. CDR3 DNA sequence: TGTGCCAGCTCACCACTCGAAGGTGGCGCAGATACGCAGTATTTT. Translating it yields CASSPLEGGADTQYF.

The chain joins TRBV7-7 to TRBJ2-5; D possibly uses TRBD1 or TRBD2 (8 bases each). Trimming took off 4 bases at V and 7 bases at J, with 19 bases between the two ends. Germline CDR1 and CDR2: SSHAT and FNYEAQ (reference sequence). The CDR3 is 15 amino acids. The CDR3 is CASSSATGAGGTQYF. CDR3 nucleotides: TGTGCCAGCAGCTCCGCGACAGGGGCGGGGGGGACCCAGTACTTC.

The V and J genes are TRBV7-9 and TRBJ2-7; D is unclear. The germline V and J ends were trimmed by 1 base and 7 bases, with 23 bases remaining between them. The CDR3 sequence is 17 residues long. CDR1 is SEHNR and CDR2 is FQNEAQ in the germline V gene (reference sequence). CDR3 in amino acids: CASSLVRANRISLEQYF. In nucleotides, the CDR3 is TGTGCCAGCAGCTTAGTACGGGCCAATAGGATTTCTCTAGAGCAGTACTTC.

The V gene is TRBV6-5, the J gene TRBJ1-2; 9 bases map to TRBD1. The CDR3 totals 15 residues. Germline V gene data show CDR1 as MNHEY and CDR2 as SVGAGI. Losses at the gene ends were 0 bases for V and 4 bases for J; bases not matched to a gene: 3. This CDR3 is CASSYSGTGSYGYTF. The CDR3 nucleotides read TGTGCCAGCAGTTACTCTGGGACAGGGAGCTATGGCTACACCTTC.

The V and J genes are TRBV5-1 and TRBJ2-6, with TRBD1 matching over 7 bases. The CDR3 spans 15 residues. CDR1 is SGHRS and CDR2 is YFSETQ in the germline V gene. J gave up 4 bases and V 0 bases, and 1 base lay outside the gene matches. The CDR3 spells CASSLEGAGANVLTF. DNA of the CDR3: TGCGCCAGCAGCTTGGAGGGGGCCGGGGCCAACGTCCTGACTTTC.

The CDR3 coding sequence is TGTGCCAGGAGAGGGACTACCGGGGAGCTGTTTTTT. It specifies CARRGTTGELFF. This chain links TRBV19 with TRBJ2-2, with a possible D match to TRBD2 (6 bases). The CDR3 totals 12 residues. Trimming stripped 9 bases from V and 5 bases from J, with 10 bases between. Germline CDR1 LNHDA, CDR2 SQIVND (reference sequence).

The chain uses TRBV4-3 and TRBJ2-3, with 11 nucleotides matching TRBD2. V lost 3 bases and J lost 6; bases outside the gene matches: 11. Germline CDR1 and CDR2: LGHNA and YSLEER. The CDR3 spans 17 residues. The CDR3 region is CASSHGTSGEGGDTQYF. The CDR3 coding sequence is TGCGCCAGCAGCCACGGGACTAGCGGAGAGGGGGGGGATACGCAGTATTTT.

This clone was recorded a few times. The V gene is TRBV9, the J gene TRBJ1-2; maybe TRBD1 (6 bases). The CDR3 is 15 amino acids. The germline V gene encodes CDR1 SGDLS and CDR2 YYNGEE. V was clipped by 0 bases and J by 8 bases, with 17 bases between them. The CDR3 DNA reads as TGTGCCAGCAGCGTAGATGAGGGCAGGGGAAGAGGCTACACCTTC. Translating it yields CASSVDEGRGRGYTF.